There are a few counts of the clone carrying this T cell receptor (beta chain). As yet, its antigen is unknown. The CDR3 covers 13 residues. Looked up from germline, CDR1 is ENHRY and CDR2 is SYGVKD. The V gene lost 6 bases and the J gene lost 3 bases, with 12 bases spanning the gap. This sample is part of a study of T cells in Graves' hyperthyroidism and ophthalmopathy. General study findings and limits: The model forecast ophthalmopathy, anticipating it by a median roughly 6 months before onset. A model using 13 V-J features told ophthalmopathy apart from stable hyperthyroidism.

In making diagnoses, clinical symptoms, serum thyroxine and TRAb, thyroid ultrasound and orbital computed tomography were all used. It was RNA transcripts that yielded the amplified TCR beta CDR3 regions. HTBI primers were the set used in a first-round RT-PCR of the TCR CDR3. TCRdb re-derived calls from the multiplex PCR reads in MiXCR, one entry per CDR3 protein. Of 490,000 or so distinct CDR3 sequences in the sample, around 15% were seen once. This receptor was obtained from a woman aged 25 to 39 with Graves' ophthalmopathy. The V call is TRBV10-3, the J call TRBJ2-7, with a weak D call TRBD2 (6 bases). Sequenced sample: blood. The CDR3 region is CAIRWDSNYEQYF. The CDR3 nucleotides are TGTGCCATCAGATGGGACTCGAACTACGAGCAGTACTTC.